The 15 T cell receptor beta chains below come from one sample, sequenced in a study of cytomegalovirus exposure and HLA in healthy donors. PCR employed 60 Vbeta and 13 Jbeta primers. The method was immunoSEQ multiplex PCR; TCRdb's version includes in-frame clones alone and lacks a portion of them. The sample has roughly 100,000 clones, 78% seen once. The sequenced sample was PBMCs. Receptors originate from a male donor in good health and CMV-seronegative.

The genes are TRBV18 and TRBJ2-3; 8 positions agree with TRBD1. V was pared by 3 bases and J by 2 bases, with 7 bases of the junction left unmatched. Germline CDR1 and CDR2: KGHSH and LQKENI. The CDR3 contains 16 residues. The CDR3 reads CASSPVMTGDTDTQYF. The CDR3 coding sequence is TGTGCCAGCTCACCCGTGATGACAGGGGACACAGATACGCAGTATTTT.

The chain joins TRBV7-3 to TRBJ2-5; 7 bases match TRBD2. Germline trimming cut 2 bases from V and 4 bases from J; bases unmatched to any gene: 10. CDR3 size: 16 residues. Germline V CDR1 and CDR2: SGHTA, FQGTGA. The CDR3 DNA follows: TGTGCCAGCAGCTTAGGTGTCAGGTGGGGGGGAGAGACCCAGTACTTC. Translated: CASSLGVRWGGETQYF. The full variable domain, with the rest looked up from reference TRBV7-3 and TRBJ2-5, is GAGVSQTPSNKVTEKGKYVELRCDPISGHTALYWYRQSLGQGPEFLIYFQGTGAADDSGLPNDRFFAVRPEGSVSTLKIQRTERGDSAVYLCASSLGVRWGGETQYFGPGTRLLVL.

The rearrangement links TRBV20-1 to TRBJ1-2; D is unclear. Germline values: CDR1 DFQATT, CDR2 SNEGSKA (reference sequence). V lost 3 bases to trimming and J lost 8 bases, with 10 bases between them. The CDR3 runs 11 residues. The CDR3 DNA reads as TGCAGTGCTAGGCCCACCGGGGGCTACACCTTC. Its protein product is CSARPTGGYTF.

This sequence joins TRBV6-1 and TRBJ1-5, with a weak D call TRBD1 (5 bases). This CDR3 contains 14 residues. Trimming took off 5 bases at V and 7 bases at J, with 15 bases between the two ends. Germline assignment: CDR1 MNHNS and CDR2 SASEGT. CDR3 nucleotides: TGTGCCAGCAGTCCAGGGTTTTCCGGACAGCCCCAGCATTTT. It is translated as CASSPGFSGQPQHF.

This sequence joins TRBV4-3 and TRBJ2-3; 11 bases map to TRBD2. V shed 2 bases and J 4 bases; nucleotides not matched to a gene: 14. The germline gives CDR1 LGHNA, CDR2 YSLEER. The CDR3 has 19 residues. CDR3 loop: CASSQLPPGLAASADTQYF. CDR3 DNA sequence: TGCGCCAGCAGCCAACTGCCTCCGGGACTAGCGGCCTCTGCAGATACGCAGTATTTT.

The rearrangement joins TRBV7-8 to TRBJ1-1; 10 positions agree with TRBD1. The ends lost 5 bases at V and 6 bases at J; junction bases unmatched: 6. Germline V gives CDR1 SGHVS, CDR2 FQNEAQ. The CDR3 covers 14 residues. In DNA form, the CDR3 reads TGTGCCAGCAGCCTCCGGGACAGGGGACCTGAAGCTTTCTTT. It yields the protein CASSLRDRGPEAFF. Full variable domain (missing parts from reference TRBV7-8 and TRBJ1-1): GAGVSQSPRYKVAKRGQDVALRCDPISGHVSLFWYQQALGQGPEFLTYFQNEAQLDKSGLPSDRFFAERPEGSVSTLKIQRTQQEDSAVYLCASSLRDRGPEAFFGQGTRLTVV.

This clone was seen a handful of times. CDR3 residues: CASSPRGSTEAFF. The CDR3 DNA is TGTGCCAGTAGCCCGAGGGGGTCCACTGAAGCTTTCTTT. The chain has TRBV19 and TRBJ1-1; maybe TRBD1 (6 bases). The germline V gene encodes CDR1 LNHDA and CDR2 SQIVND (reference sequence). The CDR3 sequence is 13 residues long. Trimming took off 6 bases at V and 4 bases at J, with 12 bases between the two ends.

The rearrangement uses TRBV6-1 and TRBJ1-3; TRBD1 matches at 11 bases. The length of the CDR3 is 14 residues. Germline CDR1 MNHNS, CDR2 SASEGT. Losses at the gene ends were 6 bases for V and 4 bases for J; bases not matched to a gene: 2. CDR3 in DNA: TGTGCCAGCAGGGACAGGGGGCAAGGAAACACCATATATTTT. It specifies CASRDRGQGNTIYF.

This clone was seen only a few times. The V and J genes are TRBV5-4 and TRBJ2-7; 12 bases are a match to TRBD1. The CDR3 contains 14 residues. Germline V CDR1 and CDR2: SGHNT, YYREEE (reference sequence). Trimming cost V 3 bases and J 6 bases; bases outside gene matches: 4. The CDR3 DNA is TGTGCCAGCAGCTGGGGGGACAGGGGGCGCGAGCAGTACTTC. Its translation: CASSWGDRGREQYF.

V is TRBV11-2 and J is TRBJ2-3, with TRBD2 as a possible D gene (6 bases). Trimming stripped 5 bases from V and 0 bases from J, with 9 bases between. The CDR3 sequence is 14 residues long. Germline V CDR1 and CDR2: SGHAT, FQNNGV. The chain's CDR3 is CASSRGLSTDTQYF. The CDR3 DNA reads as TGTGCCAGCAGCCGCGGACTAAGCACAGATACGCAGTATTTT.

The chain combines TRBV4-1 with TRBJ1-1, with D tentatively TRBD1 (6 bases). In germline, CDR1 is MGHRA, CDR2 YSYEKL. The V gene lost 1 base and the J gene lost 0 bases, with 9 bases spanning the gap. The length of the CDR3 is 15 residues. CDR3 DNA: TGCGCCAGCAGCCAAGGACAGGATGTGAACACTGAAGCTTTCTTT. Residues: CASSQGQDVNTEAFF.

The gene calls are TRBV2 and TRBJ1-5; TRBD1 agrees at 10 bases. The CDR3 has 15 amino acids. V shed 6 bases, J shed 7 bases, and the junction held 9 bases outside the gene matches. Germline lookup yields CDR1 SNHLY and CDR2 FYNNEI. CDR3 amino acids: CASSADRGPGQPQHF. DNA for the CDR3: TGTGCCAGCAGCGCCGACAGGGGGCCGGGGCAGCCCCAGCATTTT. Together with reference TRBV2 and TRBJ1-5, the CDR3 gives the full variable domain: EPEVTQTPSHQVTQMGQEVILRCVPISNHLYFYWYRQILGQKVEFLVSFYNNEISEKSEIFDDQFSVERPDGSNFTLKIRSTKLEDSAMYFCASSADRGPGQPQHFGDGTRLSIL.

CDR3 DNA sequence: TGTGCCAGCAGTGGGACTAGCGGCGGCAATGAGCAGTTCTTC. Its translation is CASSGTSGGNEQFF. The rearrangement links TRBV2 to TRBJ2-1; 10 nucleotides match TRBD2. The CDR3 is 14 residues long. Germline V gene lookup returns CDR1 SNHLY and CDR2 FYNNEI. V shed 4 bases and J 6 bases; nucleotides not matched to a gene: 3.

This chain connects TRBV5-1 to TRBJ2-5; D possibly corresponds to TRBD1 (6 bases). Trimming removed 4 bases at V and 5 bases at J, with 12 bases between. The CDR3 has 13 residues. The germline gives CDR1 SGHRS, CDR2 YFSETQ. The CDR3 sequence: CASSPQGWETQYF. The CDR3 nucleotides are TGCGCCAGCAGCCCACAGGGTTGGGAGACCCAGTACTTC.

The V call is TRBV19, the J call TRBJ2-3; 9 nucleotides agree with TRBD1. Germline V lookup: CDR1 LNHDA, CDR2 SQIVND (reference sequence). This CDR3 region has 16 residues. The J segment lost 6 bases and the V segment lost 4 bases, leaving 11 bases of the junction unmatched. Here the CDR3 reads CASSRGQGGRVDTQYF. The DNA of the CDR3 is TGTGCCAGTAGTAGGGGACAGGGTGGGAGGGTGGATACGCAGTATTTT.